This is a list of T cell receptor beta chains from one sample in a study of CD8 T cells in ankylosing spondylitis. TCRdb fed the 5' RACE reads into MiXCR, producing one record per CDR3 protein. The data show roughly 180,000 distinct CDR3 sequences, 10% to 15% seen once. The sample consisted of blood, either unsorted or a sorted T cell fraction (not recorded which). The receptors shown here come from a female donor with ankylosing spondylitis or in good health (not recorded which). CDR3s include the opening cysteine and the closing phenylalanine or tryptophan. D genes are given only for firm matches. Size is stated for part of the rows, as once, few or many counts, or as a class when the clone is expanded.

d_call: -
clone_size: many
v_call: TRBV18
j_call: TRBJ1-1
cdr3_aa: CASTKQRANTEAFF
cdr3_nt: TGTGCCAGCACAAAACAGAGGGCCAACACTGAAGCTTTCTTT

d_call: TRBD1
clone_size: many
v_call: TRBV5-1
j_call: TRBJ1-1
cdr3_aa: CASSYQDRGNTEAFF
cdr3_nt: TGCGCCAGCAGCTACCAGGACAGGGGGAACACTGAAGCTTTCTTT

d_call: TRBD1
clone_size: once
v_call: TRBV9
j_call: TRBJ2-6
cdr3_aa: CASSPWDSPTGANVLTF
cdr3_nt: TGTGCCAGCAGCCCATGGGACAGTCCCACTGGGGCCAACGTCCTGACTTTC

d_call: TRBD1
clone_size: many
v_call: TRBV28
j_call: TRBJ2-2
cdr3_aa: CASSRTGSTGELFF
cdr3_nt: TGTGCCAGCAGTAGGACAGGGAGCACCGGGGAGCTGTTTTTT

d_call: -
clone_size: -
v_call: TRBV15
j_call: TRBJ2-1
cdr3_aa: CTTSRDSYEQFF
cdr3_nt: TGTACCACCAGCAGAGATAGCTATGAGCAGTTCTTC

d_call: TRBD2
clone_size: -
v_call: TRBV7-6
j_call: TRBJ2-1
cdr3_aa: CASSSARGYNEQFF
cdr3_nt: TGTGCCAGCAGCTCGGCGCGGGGGTACAATGAGCAGTTCTTC

d_call: -
clone_size: many
v_call: TRBV20-1
j_call: TRBJ2-1
cdr3_aa: CSASVHQTYNEQFF
cdr3_nt: TGCAGTGCTAGCGTCCACCAAACCTACAATGAGCAGTTCTTC

d_call: -
clone_size: few
v_call: TRBV7-2
j_call: TRBJ2-1
cdr3_aa: CASSRTRNEQFF
cdr3_nt: TGTGCCAGCAGCCGCACGAGGAATGAGCAGTTCTTC

d_call: -
clone_size: few
v_call: TRBV28
j_call: TRBJ1-1
cdr3_aa: CASSRPGRMNTEAFF
cdr3_nt: TGTGCCAGCAGCCGCCCAGGCCGAATGAACACTGAAGCTTTCTTT

d_call: -
clone_size: many
v_call: TRBV6-5
j_call: TRBJ2-5
cdr3_aa: CASSYSANQVAGTQYF
cdr3_nt: TGTGCCAGCAGTTACTCAGCGAACCAAGTTGCAGGGACCCAGTACTTC